These 2 T cell receptor beta chains were sequenced from one sample in a study of shared clonotypes between healthy human individuals. It was CD45RO-negative cells, positively selected for CCR7, that made up naive CD8 cells, with terminally differentiated effector memory CD45RA+ cells excluded. Generated by immunoSEQ multiplex PCR, the TCRdb table keeps only in-frame clones and is missing some. The sample consists of some 2.1 million clones, less than 95% of them appearing once. Sequencing input: naive CD8+ T cells sorted from blood. These receptors all come from a man aged 18-30 years in good health.

In regard to this clone: The same CDR3 can be traced to other DNA sequences in this sample. The chain is built from TRBV28 and TRBJ2-3; 9 nucleotides line up with TRBD2. This CDR3 comprises 16 residues. From germline, CDR1 is MDHEN and CDR2 SYDVKM. The J segment lost 2 bases and the V segment lost 2 bases, leaving 5 bases of the junction unmatched. In DNA form, the CDR3 reads TGTGCCAGCAGTTTAACCCTAGCGGGGATCACAGATACGCAGTATTTT. Amino acid sequence: CASSLTLAGITDTQYF.

Notes on this clone: Other DNA sequences in the same sample also yield this CDR3. The chain combines TRBV4-3 with TRBJ2-7; no definite D call. V lost 0 bases and J 2 bases, leaving 8 bases between the germline ends. The CDR3 contains 14 residues. Germline CDR1 reads LGHNA; CDR2 reads YSLEER. The CDR3 loop reads CASSQDLGTYEQYF. In DNA, the CDR3 is TGCGCCAGCAGCCAAGATTTGGGAACCTACGAGCAGTACTTC.